In its sample, the clone carrying this T cell receptor beta chain was seen once. Its target is unknown. This record belongs to a study of OX40 agonist ivuxolimab in advanced cancers. Study in general: Ivuxolimab was administered intravenously to patients at 0.01 to 10 mg/kg every 2 weeks. Eligibility rules accepted prior anti-PD-1, anti-PD-L1 or anti-CTLA-4 therapy, and around 43% had some. Study results and caveats: In CD8+ T cells, expanded clones were on average more numerous than in CD4+.

TCRdb's copy holds only in-frame clones and misses some; the assay was immunoSEQ multiplex PCR. The table lists fewer than 30,000 clones, 85% of them singletons. Specimen: CD4+ or CD8+ T cells sorted from blood, collected in a trial of the OX40 agonist ivuxolimab. This clonotype was sampled from an adult with an advanced solid tumor such as melanoma, head and neck, liver or kidney cancer.

CDR3 loop: CASSASTGYYEQYF. The CDR3 region has the DNA TGTGCCAGCAGCGCGTCGACAGGATACTACGAGCAGTACTTC. The V and J genes are TRBV9 and TRBJ2-7, with D perhaps matching TRBD1 (6 bases). Germline-derived CDR1 and CDR2 are SGDLS and YYNGEE. The V gene lost 3 bases and the J gene lost 3 bases, with 13 bases spanning the gap. The CDR3 is 14 amino acids.